These T cell receptor beta chains were read from a single sample in a study of blood T cell repertoires in COVID-19. Assay: immunoSEQ multiplex PCR; the TCRdb copy retains only in-frame clones and omits some. The sample includes tens of thousands of clones, roughly 80% seen only once; the top ten take 25%. The sample was peripheral blood. These receptors came from a human donor in a cohort sampled during active COVID-19. Both conserved end residues are part of each CDR3. D genes are given only for firm matches. Clone size is not always given. Where it is, it says once, few, many or a class for expanded clones.

>NA|TRBJ2-7|NA|TRBV19|14
CASSIGSGTYEQYF
TGTGCCAGTAGTATTGGCTCAGGGACCTACGAGCAGTACTTC
>NA|TRBJ1-6|NA|TRBV13|14
CASSRTGFGSPLHF
TGTGCCAGCAGCAGAACAGGGTTTGGTTCACCCCTCCACTTT
>NA|TRBJ2-3|NA|TRBV5-6|17
CASSLTGRTVTTDTQYF
TGTGCCAGCAGCTTGACAGGCCGAACCGTCACGACAGATACGCAGTATTTT
>TRBD1|TRBJ2-6|NA|TRBV29-1|14
CSVGDRAGANVLTF
TGCAGCGTTGGGGACAGGGCTGGGGCCAACGTCCTGACTTTC
>NA|TRBJ2-5|NA|TRBV6-5|12
CASSYSGSLQYF
TGTGCCAGCAGTTACTCGGGTAGCCTCCAGTACTTC
>TRBD2|TRBJ2-7|NA|TRBV5-8|15
CASSLPSGDVYEQYF
TGTGCCAGCAGCTTGCCTAGCGGGGATGTCTACGAGCAGTACTTC
>TRBD1|TRBJ2-7|NA|TRBV27|18
CASSLRLPGQGRPYEQYF
TGTGCCAGCAGTTTACGCCTACCTGGACAGGGTCGCCCCTACGAGCAGTACTTC
>NA|TRBJ1-1|once|TRBV11-3|13
CASSSRLNTEAFF
TGTGCCAGCAGCTCCAGATTGAACACTGAAGCTTTCTTT
>NA|TRBJ1-3|NA|TRBV27|12
CASSLSSDTIYF
TGTGCCAGCAGTTTATCCTCAGACACCATATATTTT
>NA|TRBJ2-1|many|TRBV2|12
CASSELIGEQFF
TGTGCCAGCAGTGAATTGATCGGTGAGCAGTTCTTC
>NA|TRBJ1-5|NA|TRBV5-4|15
CASSRGGGRDQPQHF
TGTGCCAGCAGCCGCGGGGGGGGGCGAGATCAGCCCCAGCATTTT
>TRBD2|TRBJ2-1|NA|TRBV3-1/TRBV3-2|15
CASSPPGLGTNEQFF
TGTGCCAGCAGCCCCCCGGGACTAGGGACCAATGAGCAGTTCTTC
>NA|TRBJ2-7|NA|TRBV5-1|12
CASSRDTYEQYF
TGCGCCAGCAGCAGGGACACCTACGAGCAGTACTTC
>TRBD2|TRBJ2-1|NA|TRBV5-1|15
CASMLAGGPSFEQFF
TGCGCCAGCATGCTAGCGGGGGGCCCTAGTTTTGAGCAGTTCTTC
>TRBD2|TRBJ2-1|NA|TRBV4-1|15
CASSRGLADYNEQFF
TGCGCCAGCAGCCGCGGACTAGCGGATTACAATGAGCAGTTCTTC
>NA|TRBJ1-4|NA|TRBV4-1|18
CASSPWGTPVDTNEKLFF
TGCGCCAGCAGCCCGTGGGGGACTCCGGTAGATACTAATGAAAAACTGTTTTTT
>TRBD1|TRBJ1-4|few|TRBV2|15
CASRRDRATNEKLFF
TGTGCCAGCAGGCGGGACAGGGCAACTAATGAAAAACTGTTTTTT
>NA|TRBJ2-7|NA|TRBV30|14
CAWQHGVTSYEQYF
TGTGCCTGGCAGCACGGGGTAACATCCTACGAGCAGTACTTC
>TRBD1|TRBJ1-1|NA|TRBV11-3|14
CASSWDRDGDEAFF
TGTGCCAGCAGCTGGGACAGGGACGGTGATGAAGCTTTCTTT
>NA|TRBJ2-5|NA|TRBV6-1|14
CASSEARSFETQYF
TGTGCCAGCAGTGAAGCACGGAGTTTCGAGACCCAGTACTTC
>TRBD1|TRBJ1-1|NA|TRBV6-1|14
CASSELGDRDRAFF
TGTGCCAGCAGTGAACTCGGGGACAGGGATCGAGCTTTCTTT
>TRBD1|TRBJ2-6|NA|TRBV18|18
CASSPVTGADSGANVLTF
TGTGCCAGCTCACCGGTAACAGGGGCGGATTCTGGGGCCAACGTCCTGACTTTC
>TRBD2|TRBJ2-1|NA|TRBV28|14
CASSLSGGRLEQFF
TGTGCCAGCAGTTTGTCGGGAGGGCGCCTTGAGCAGTTCTTC
>TRBD1|TRBJ2-2|once|TRBV5-5|15
CASSLARGRIGELFF
TGTGCCAGCAGCTTGGCTAGGGGGCGGATCGGGGAGCTGTTTTTT
>NA|TRBJ1-1|NA|TRBV7-2|15
CASRYIGGPSTEAFF
TGTGCCAGCAGATACATCGGGGGGCCGAGCACTGAAGCTTTCTTT
>NA|TRBJ2-3|NA|TRBV15|14
CATSRGTSTDTQYF
TGTGCCACCAGCAGAGGAACTAGCACAGATACGCAGTATTTT
>TRBD2|TRBJ2-1|NA|TRBV9|15
CASSVGAGDHNEQFF
TGTGCCAGCAGCGTAGGGGCGGGAGACCACAATGAGCAGTTCTTC
>NA|TRBJ2-2|NA|TRBV5-1|16
CASSLPGYSNTGELFF
TGCGCCAGCAGCTTGCCAGGGTACTCGAACACCGGGGAGCTGTTTTTT
>NA|TRBJ2-2|NA|TRBV5-1|16
CASSLGRDANTGELFF
TGCGCCAGCAGCTTGGGGCGGGACGCGAACACCGGGGAGCTGTTTTTT
>NA|TRBJ2-1|NA|TRBV7-3|12
CASSLTGSGQFF
TGTGCCAGCAGCTTAACAGGGAGTGGGCAGTTCTTC
>TRBD1|TRBJ2-2|NA|TRBV6-5|14
CAINRQGMGGELFF
TGTGCCATTAATCGACAGGGGATGGGCGGGGAGCTGTTTTTT
>NA|TRBJ1-2|once|TRBV4-3|16
CASSQDPQVGYYGYTF
TGCGCCAGCAGCCAAGACCCACAGGTCGGCTACTATGGCTACACCTTC
>TRBD1|TRBJ1-4|NA|TRBV9|14
CASSAKGATEKLFF
TGTGCCAGCAGCGCAAAGGGGGCGACTGAAAAACTGTTTTTT
>NA|TRBJ2-5|NA|TRBV4-3|13
CASSPRLQETQYF
TGCGCCAGCAGCCCCCGACTACAAGAGACCCAGTACTTC
>TRBD1|TRBJ2-5|NA|TRBV5-1|15
CASSLSGTGQETQYF
TGCGCCAGCAGCTTGAGTGGGACAGGGCAAGAGACCCAGTACTTC
>TRBD1|TRBJ2-1|NA|TRBV5-5|15
CASSLKGATYNEQFF
TGTGCCAGCAGCTTGAAGGGGGCAACCTACAATGAGCAGTTCTTC
>TRBD2|TRBJ2-7|NA|TRBV5-1|15
CASSQGLAGVYEQYF
TGCGCCAGCAGCCAGGGACTAGCGGGAGTTTACGAGCAGTACTTC
>TRBD2|TRBJ2-1|NA|TRBV6-4|16
CASSVLATSSYNEQFF
TGTGCCAGCAGCGTACTAGCGACAAGCTCCTACAATGAGCAGTTCTTC
>TRBD1|TRBJ1-1|NA|TRBV4-3|16
CASSQAQGMRDTEAFF
TGCGCCAGCAGCCAGGCACAGGGGATGAGAGACACTGAAGCTTTCTTT
>TRBD1|TRBJ1-1|NA|TRBV27|15
CASRASGQMNTEAFF
TGTGCCAGCAGAGCTTCGGGACAGATGAACACTGAAGCTTTCTTT
>TRBD1|TRBJ1-1|few|TRBV6-6|15
CASSAMGQGDTEAFF
TGTGCCAGCAGTGCAATGGGACAGGGGGACACTGAAGCTTTCTTT
>TRBD2|TRBJ2-7|NA|TRBV5-1|15
CASRSGLAASYEQYF
TGCGCCAGCAGGAGCGGACTAGCGGCCTCCTACGAGCAGTACTTC
>NA|TRBJ1-1|few|TRBV5-4|15
CASSHRQAGNTEAFF
TGTGCCAGCAGCCATCGACAGGCAGGGAACACTGAAGCTTTCTTT